This T cell receptor beta chain emerged from a study of beta chain features in type 1 diabetes (dated by TCRdb to the late 2010s). Regarding the research as a whole: No differences in mean age, gender distribution, total cell number or subset yield were found between patients and healthy donors. A total of some 100,000,000 sorted cells were examined across all samples, and a strong correlation was observed between cell number per subset and RNA yield. The study compared TCRB repertoires of sorted circulating CD4+ T cell subsets between recently diagnosed type 1 diabetes patients and matched healthy donors. Regulatory and stem cell-like memory subsets were obtained from only 8 patients and roughly eight healthy donors, while naive and central memory subsets were obtained from all 30 or so donors.

From each donor, a single peripheral blood sample of 100 to 150 mL on average was drawn into heparinised tubes. Naive, central memory, regulatory and stem cell-like memory CD4+ T cells were sorted on a BD FACSAria II using a panel including CD45RO, CCR7, CD25, CD127, CD95 and CD27. Purity was above 95% for every sorted population. PBMCs were isolated right away by Lymphoprep density gradient centrifugation and were stained directly, without culture. So that batch effects would be minimized, each experiment stained and sorted samples in pairs, pairing one healthy donor with one patient. V gives up 5 bases and J gives up 8 bases, and the segment between their germline ends measures 14 bases. Reading the germline V gene gives CDR1 MDHEN and CDR2 SYDVKM. From the cysteine through the phenylalanine, the CDR3 covers 13 amino acids. The CDR3 DNA has 39 bases and is translated from base 1. Points the paper makes about the study in general: Because the HLA sub-analyses included only small numbers of individuals, any influence of HLA type on TCRB rearrangement was left unresolved. In all four CD4+ subsets, TCRB CDR3 length was moderately but significantly shorter in type 1 diabetes patients. PCR might favor shorter templates, but patient and control samples were amplified and corrected together, so any skew would affect both groups equally. Because cDNA was sequenced instead of genomic DNA, activated cells with high expression could be over-represented, although the groups did not differ in activation or CD3 levels. Fewer insertions and more nucleotide deletions at VDJ recombination sites were observed in patients with type 1 diabetes, implying thymic rearrangement abnormalities. The naive, central memory and regulatory TCRB repertoires appeared to resemble one another more closely among patients than among healthy donors.

A word on this clone: What this receptor recognizes is not known. Within one base of it there is no much larger clone, and no base qualities were kept.

The High Capacity cDNA Reverse Transcription Kit was used to reverse transcribe all of the isolated RNA, meaning that expressed TCRB transcripts were what got sequenced. Naive, central memory and regulatory T cell samples underwent deep immunoSEQ sequencing, averaging approximately 3.5 million total reads per sample. After sorted cells were lysed in RLT buffer, RNA was extracted with DNase-treated RNeasy Micro or Mini kits, with the choice depending on cell number. To prevent cross-contamination, every cell subset was processed on its own, while patient and healthy donor samples were processed together. The immunoSEQ multiplex PCR was used to amplify TCRB sequences from cDNA, yielding 87-bp fragments that span the CDR3 region. The amplicons were sequenced using the Illumina HiSeq platform. In the paper's pipeline: PCR bias was computationally corrected using synthetic template baselines, reads within Hamming distance 2 were collapsed, and singletons that could not be merged were discarded. Reads were aligned against IMGT to assign V, D and J genes, CDR3 length and insertions or deletions at six rearrangement sites. Within each subset, clonotype counts were normalized to sorted cell number, after which true diversity and Gini coefficients were computed with the tcR R package. Repertoire sharing was quantified using the overlap coefficient calculated on TCRB nucleotide sequences. Out-of-frame TCRB sequences from naive cells were analyzed to stand in for the pre-selection repertoire. TCRdb re-hosts the immuneACCESS table, in-frame sequences only. Its copies lack some clones; in the studies checked, an unresolved V gene accounts for under half of them, and the cause for the rest is not known. V and J calls and clone size are given by that table; D and trimming were obtained from the DNA. The sample includes roughly 400,000 clones, with approximately 15% observed a single time. Roughly 0.033% of the sample lies in the top ten.

The clonotype originates from a man aged 25-45 years in good health. Sample: naive CD4+ T cells from blood. What this sample's cell subset or site label stands for: true naive CD4+ T cells. The V gene is TRBV28 and the J gene is TRBJ2-3; perhaps TRBD1 is the D gene, with 5 bases matching. Here the CDR3 is given as CASSVRWTLTQYF. The bases read TGTGCCAGCAGTGTCCGGTGGACACTTACGCAGTATTTT.